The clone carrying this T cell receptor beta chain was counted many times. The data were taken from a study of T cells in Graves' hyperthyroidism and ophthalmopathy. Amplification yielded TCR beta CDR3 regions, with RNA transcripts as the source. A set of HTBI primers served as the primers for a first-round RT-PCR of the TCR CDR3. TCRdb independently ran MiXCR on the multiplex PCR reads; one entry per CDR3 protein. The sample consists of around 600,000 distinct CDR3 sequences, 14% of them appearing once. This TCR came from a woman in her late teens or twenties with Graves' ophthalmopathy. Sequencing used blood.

The chain's CDR3 is CASIPYRGWDYGYTF. The CDR3 DNA reads TGTGCCAGCATCCCTTACCGGGGATGGGACTATGGCTACACCTTC. The chain employs TRBV28 and TRBJ1-2; no firm D call. The V gene's germline CDR1 is MDHEN and CDR2 SYDVKM. Trimming stripped 7 bases from V and 3 bases from J, with 18 bases between. This CDR3 region has 15 residues.